This entry concerns a single T cell receptor beta chain. Per the authors' pipeline: Amplification with reference gene primers provided the estimates of nucleated cell counts. Sequencing was performed with immunoSEQ multiplex PCR; in TCRdb, only in-frame clones are kept and a portion is missing. V, J and clone size are taken as reported in that table, and D and trimming were inferred from the DNA itself. Among some 400,000 clones, 70% to 90% were seen once, and the ten largest hold 1% to 1.5%. This entry comes from a study of blood T cell repertoires in COVID-19. For the study at large: Both acute and convalescent COVID-19 samples were obtained from the United States, Italy and Spain.

The CDR3 totals 16 residues. The germline V gene encodes CDR1 MNHEY and CDR2 SVGAGI. V was clipped by 0 bases and J by 0 bases, with 11 bases between them. Sample: PBMCs or T cells enriched from blood (not recorded which). The gene calls are TRBV6-5 and TRBJ1-1; D perhaps matches TRBD1 (6 bases). This receptor was identified in a man younger than 45 who had recovered from COVID-19. Here the CDR3 DNA reads TGTGCCAGCAGTTACTCGGCAGGGGCCATGAACACTGAAGCTTTCTTT. This sequence encodes CASSYSAGAMNTEAFF.